These 23 T cell receptor beta chains share one sample of origin, sequenced in a study of blood T cells in healthy people across ages. Primed by a sample-barcoded 5' primer and a J-beta primer mix, a second PCR proceeded for roughly 6 to 12 cycles. MiXCR, run by TCRdb on the 5' RACE reads, gives a single entry per CDR3 protein. The sample consists of around 2 million distinct CDR3 sequences, around 42% of them appearing once. The sample was blood. The receptors were sampled from a human donor in good health.

This clonotype was found a few times. V gene TRBV5-1 combines with J gene TRBJ2-7; D gene unclear. The V and J ends lost 2 bases and 4 bases respectively, with 10 bases between them. The germline CDR1 and CDR2 sequences are SGHRS and YFSETQ. This CDR3 region has 13 residues. The CDR3 is CASSFIVDYEQYF. The CDR3 DNA follows: TGCGCCAGCAGCTTCATCGTAGATTACGAGCAGTACTTC.

This chain uses TRBV11-3 with TRBJ2-1, with D possibly being TRBD1 or TRBD2 (5 bases each). Germline lookup yields CDR1 SGHNT and CDR2 YENEEA. V gave up 0 bases and J gave up 7 bases, with 13 bases separating them. The length of the CDR3 is 15 residues. CDR3 loop: CASSLDGAQGNEQFF. Written as DNA, the CDR3 is TGTGCCAGCAGCTTAGACGGGGCCCAAGGGAATGAGCAGTTCTTC.

The chain combines TRBV5-6 with TRBJ2-6; D uncertain. V was cut by 4 bases and J by 0 bases, with 17 bases left in between. CDR3 length: 18 amino acids. CDR1 is SGHDT and CDR2 is YYEEEE in the germline V gene. CDR3 DNA: TGTGCCAGCAGCGGAAGGATACTAACCGGCTCTGGGGCCAACGTCCTGACTTTC. Translation: CASSGRILTGSGANVLTF.

The chain combines TRBV10-2 with TRBJ1-2; 9 nucleotides align to TRBD1. V dropped 2 bases and J dropped 2; count of bases not matched to a gene: 6. This CDR3 contains 16 residues. CDR1 and CDR2 from the germline V gene are WSHSY and SAAADI. The CDR3 loop reads CASSEIQGAPNYGYTF. For the CDR3, the DNA is TGCGCCAGCAGTGAGATACAGGGGGCGCCGAACTATGGCTACACCTTC.

This CDR3 is CASSPSPGPGTEAFF. CDR3 DNA sequence: TGTGCCAGCAGCCCATCCCCCGGGCCCGGGACTGAAGCTTTCTTT. The rearrangement joins TRBV11-3 to TRBJ1-1; D is undetermined. This CDR3 has 15 residues. The V and J ends lost 5 bases and 5 bases respectively, with 18 bases between them. Germline V gives CDR1 SGHNT, CDR2 YENEEA.

Here the CDR3 DNA reads TGTGCCAGCAGCTTCGGTGAGGGGGAAGCTTTCTTT. It yields the protein CASSFGEGEAFF. The rearrangement links TRBV7-9 to TRBJ1-1, with TRBD1 as a possible D gene (5 bases). V was trimmed by 3 bases and J by 8 bases, leaving 10 bases between them. Germline V gene data show CDR1 as SEHNR and CDR2 as FQNEAQ (reference sequence). The CDR3 contains 12 residues.

There are a few counts of this clonotype. CDR3 sequence: CATSDQRGADNEQFF. In DNA, the CDR3 is TGTGCCACCAGTGATCAGCGGGGGGCAGACAATGAGCAGTTCTTC. This chain uses TRBV24-1 with TRBJ2-1; 9 positions agree with TRBD2. CDR1 is KGHDR and CDR2 is SFDVKD in the germline V gene. The CDR3 spans 15 residues. The ends lost 3 bases at V and 5 bases at J; junction bases unmatched: 4.

The CDR3 DNA reads TGTGCCAGCAGTTTCCGAGGGTACCCTAGCACAGATACGCAGTATTTT. The encoded protein is CASSFRGYPSTDTQYF. The chain combines TRBV28 with TRBJ2-3; possibly TRBD2 for D (5 bases). Trimming took off 3 bases at V and 0 bases at J, with 13 bases between the two ends. The CDR3 loop spans 16 amino acids. CDR1 and CDR2 (germline): MDHEN, SYDVKM.

This clonotype showed up just a few times. The CDR3 DNA follows: TGTGCCAGCAGTTTGGGTCAGCAGAATGAAAAACTGTTTTTT. Encoded protein: CASSLGQQNEKLFF. V and J are TRBV12-3 or TRBV12-4 and TRBJ1-4; unclear D gene. The CDR3 is 14 amino acids. The germline V and J ends were trimmed by 3 bases and 5 bases, with 10 bases remaining between them.

CDR3 in DNA: TGTGCCAGCAGCTTACAGGGTCAGGGGCACACTGAAGCTTTCTTT. It encodes CASSLQGQGHTEAFF. This chain links TRBV7-3 with TRBJ1-1, with TRBD1 as a possible D gene (6 bases). V lost 2 bases, J lost 3 bases, and 13 bases lay in between. Germline V lookup: CDR1 SGHTA, CDR2 FQGTGA. The CDR3 totals 15 residues.

CDR3 nucleotide sequence: TGTGCCAGCAGCTTAATTAGGGGGCTCAACAATGAGCAGTACTTC. Translated, it gives CASSLIRGLNNEQYF. J is TRBJ2-4 and V is TRBV7-3; 7 bases are shared with TRBD1. The CDR3 is 15 amino acids. J gave up 13 bases and V 1 base, and 13 bases lay outside the gene matches. The germline gives CDR1 SGHTA, CDR2 FQGTGA.

The chain uses TRBV12-3 or TRBV12-4 and TRBJ1-1; possibly TRBD1 for D (5 bases). The V end lost 5 bases, the J end lost 0 bases, and 16 bases lay between the germline ends. CDR3 length equals 16 residues. DNA for the CDR3: TGTGCCAGCAGTGGGGGAGTTAACGGCTTGAACACTGAAGCTTTCTTT. Translating gives CASSGGVNGLNTEAFF.

CDR3 nucleotide sequence: TGTGCCAGCAGCTTATCCGGGACAGGGGAAAACACTGAAGCTTTCTTT. Translating gives CASSLSGTGENTEAFF. V gene TRBV7-9 combines with J gene TRBJ1-1, with 10 bases that match TRBD1. Germline loops: CDR1 SEHNR, CDR2 FQNEAQ (reference sequence). CDR3 size: 16 residues. V trimming: 2 bases; J trimming: 2 bases; junction bases outside the gene matches: 5.

This chain joins TRBV6-5 and TRBJ1-5; D perhaps matches TRBD1 (5 bases). Germline loops: CDR1 MNHEY, CDR2 SVGAGI. The CDR3 contains 15 residues. Between the trimmed V and J ends, which lost 4 bases and 4 bases, there was a span of 14 bases. CDR3 region: CASSSTENWNQPQHF. The CDR3 DNA is TGTGCCAGCAGTTCGACAGAGAATTGGAATCAGCCCCAGCATTTT.

About this clonotype itself: This could be a read error, since a much larger clone is one nucleotide away. This chain uses TRBV28 with TRBJ2-7, with D maybe TRBD2 (7 bases). With 3 bases removed from V and 6 bases from J, the gap between germline ends came to 21 bases. This CDR3 contains 16 residues. Germline V lookup: CDR1 MDHEN, CDR2 SYDVKM. DNA for the CDR3: TGTGCCAGCAGTTTGATTCGGGGGGCGATCCCCTGCGAGCAGTACTTC. The encoded protein is CASSLIRGAIPCEQYF.

V and J are TRBV14 and TRBJ2-1, with D tentatively TRBD2 (7 bases). Trimming shortened V by 1 base and J by 3 bases, and 13 bases separated the two germline ends. The CDR3 is made up of 16 amino acids. Per germline, CDR1 SGHDN and CDR2 FVKESK. The CDR3: CASSQGGGAGYNEQFF. The CDR3 DNA is TGTGCCAGCAGCCAAGGAGGGGGGGCGGGCTACAATGAGCAGTTCTTC.

The table lists this clonotype with a few counts. J is TRBJ2-7 and V is TRBV7-6; 9 bases match TRBD1. V shed 5 bases and J 3 bases; nucleotides not matched to a gene: 8. Per the germline V gene, CDR1 is SGHVS and CDR2 is FNYEAQ. The CDR3 runs to 15 residues. The CDR3 loop is CASSPLPGQGYEQYF. As DNA, the CDR3 is TGTGCCAGCAGCCCGCTACCGGGACAGGGCTACGAGCAGTACTTC.

In its sample, this clonotype was seen many times. V and J are TRBV4-1 and TRBJ2-3, with TRBD2 matching over 8 bases. This CDR3 region has 15 residues. V was clipped by 5 bases and J by 1 base; unmatched bases: 5. Germline V lookup: CDR1 MGHRA, CDR2 YSYEKL. The CDR3 coding sequence is TGCGCCAGCAGCGACGTAGCGGGGCGCACAGATACGCAGTATTTT. Translating gives CASSDVAGRTDTQYF.

CDR3 coding DNA: TGTGCCAGCAGTGAAAATAGGGACCAGCCCCAGCATTTT. It is translated as CASSENRDQPQHF. The gene calls are TRBV2 and TRBJ1-5; a possible D gene is TRBD1 (5 bases). In germline, CDR1 is SNHLY, CDR2 FYNNEI. Trimming took 2 bases from V and 7 from J, leaving 9 bases between them. There are 13 residues in the CDR3.

This clonotype was found a few times. V usage is TRBV15 and J usage is TRBJ1-2; 9 bases are shared with TRBD1. The CDR3 is 15 residues long. Per the germline V gene, CDR1 is LNHNV and CDR2 is YYDKDF (reference sequence). J was trimmed by 4 bases and V by 2 bases; bases with no gene match: 5. The CDR3 is CATSRNQQGAYGYTF. CDR3 DNA: TGTGCCACCAGCAGAAATCAACAGGGGGCCTATGGCTACACCTTC.

The CDR3 region is CASGLVQGLSPYEQYF. The CDR3 region has the DNA TGTGCTAGTGGTTTGGTACAAGGCCTTAGCCCCTACGAGCAGTACTTC. The chain uses TRBV12-5 and TRBJ2-7; D unresolved. The CDR3 covers 16 residues. The V gene lost 0 bases and the J gene lost 2 bases, with 14 bases spanning the gap. In germline, CDR1 is LGHNT, CDR2 FRNRAP.

The V call is TRBV5-1, the J call TRBJ1-1, with a possible D match to TRBD1 (6 bases). V lost 1 base to trimming and J lost 5 bases, with 12 bases between them. Germline CDR1 reads SGHRS; CDR2 reads YFSETQ. The CDR3 length is 14 residues. CDR3 coding DNA: TGCGCCAGCAGCTTGCCGGAGGGGGATACTGAAGCTTTCTTT. It specifies CASSLPEGDTEAFF.

The chain combines TRBV28 with TRBJ2-5; 10 nucleotides align to TRBD2. Trimming cost V 2 bases and J 5 bases; bases outside gene matches: 5. CDR1 is MDHEN, CDR2 SYDVKM, per germline. This CDR3 has 15 residues. DNA for the CDR3: TGTGCCAGCAGTTTAGACGAGCGGGGGGGCGAGACCCAGTACTTC. Its protein is CASSLDERGGETQYF.